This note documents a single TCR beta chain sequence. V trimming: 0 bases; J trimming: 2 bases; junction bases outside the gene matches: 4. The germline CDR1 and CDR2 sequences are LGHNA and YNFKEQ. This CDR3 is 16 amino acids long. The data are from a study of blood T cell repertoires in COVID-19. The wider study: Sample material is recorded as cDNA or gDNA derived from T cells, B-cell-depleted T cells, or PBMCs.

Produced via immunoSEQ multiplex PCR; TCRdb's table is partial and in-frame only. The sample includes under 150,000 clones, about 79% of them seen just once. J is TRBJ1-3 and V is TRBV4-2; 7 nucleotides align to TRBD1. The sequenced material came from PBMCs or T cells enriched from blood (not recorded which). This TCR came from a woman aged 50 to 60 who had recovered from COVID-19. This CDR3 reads CASSQDGTVAGNTIYF. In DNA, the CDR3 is TGTGCCAGCAGCCAAGATGGGACAGTCGCTGGAAACACCATATATTTT.